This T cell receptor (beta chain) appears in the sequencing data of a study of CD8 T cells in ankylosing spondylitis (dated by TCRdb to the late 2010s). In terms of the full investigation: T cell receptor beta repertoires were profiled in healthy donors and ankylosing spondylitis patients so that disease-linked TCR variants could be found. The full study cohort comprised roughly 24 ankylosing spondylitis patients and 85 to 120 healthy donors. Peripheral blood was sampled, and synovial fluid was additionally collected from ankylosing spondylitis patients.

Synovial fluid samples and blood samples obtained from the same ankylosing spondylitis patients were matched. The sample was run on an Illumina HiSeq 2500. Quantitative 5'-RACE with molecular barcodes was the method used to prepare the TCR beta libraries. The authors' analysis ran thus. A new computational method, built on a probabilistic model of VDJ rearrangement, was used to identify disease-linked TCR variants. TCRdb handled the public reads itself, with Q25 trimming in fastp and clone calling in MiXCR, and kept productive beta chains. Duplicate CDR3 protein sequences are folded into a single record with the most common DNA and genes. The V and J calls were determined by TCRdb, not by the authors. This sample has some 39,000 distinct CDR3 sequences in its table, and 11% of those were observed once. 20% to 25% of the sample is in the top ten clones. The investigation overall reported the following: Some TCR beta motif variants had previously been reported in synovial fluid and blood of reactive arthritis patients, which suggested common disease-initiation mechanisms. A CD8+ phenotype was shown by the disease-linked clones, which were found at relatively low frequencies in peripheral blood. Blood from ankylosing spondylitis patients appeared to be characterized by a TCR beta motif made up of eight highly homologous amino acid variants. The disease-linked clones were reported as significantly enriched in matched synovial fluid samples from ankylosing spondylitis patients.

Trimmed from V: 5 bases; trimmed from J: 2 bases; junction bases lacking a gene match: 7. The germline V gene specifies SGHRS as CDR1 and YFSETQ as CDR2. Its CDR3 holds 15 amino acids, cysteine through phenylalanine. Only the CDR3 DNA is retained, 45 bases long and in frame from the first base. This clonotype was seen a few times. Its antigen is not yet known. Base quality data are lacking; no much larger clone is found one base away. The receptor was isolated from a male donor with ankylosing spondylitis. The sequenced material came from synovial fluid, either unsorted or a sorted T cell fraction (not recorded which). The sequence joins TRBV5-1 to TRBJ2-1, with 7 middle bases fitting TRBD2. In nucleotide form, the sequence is TGCGCCAGCAGATCGCTAGCGGAACCCTACAATGAGCAGTTCTTC. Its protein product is CASRSLAEPYNEQFF. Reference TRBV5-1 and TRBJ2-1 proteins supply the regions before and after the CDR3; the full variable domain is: KAGVTQTPRYLIKTRGQQVTLSCSPISGHRSVSWYQQTPGQGLQFLFEYFSETQRNKGNFPGRFSGRQFSNSRSEMNVSTLELGDSALYLCASRSLAEPYNEQFFGPGTRLTVL.